The 20 T cell receptor beta chains below come from one sample, sequenced in a study of blood T cells in healthy people across ages. A second PCR, run for roughly 7 to 11 cycles, used a sample-barcoded 5' primer plus a J-beta primer mix. TCRdb recomputed calls from the 5' RACE reads with MiXCR, one row per CDR3 protein. The repertoire consists of roughly 1,300,000 distinct CDR3 sequences, with 45% to 70% occurring once and the leading ten covering over 6.5%. The sample was blood. The source of these receptors is a man younger than 35 in good health.

The chain joins TRBV12-3 or TRBV12-4 to TRBJ2-1; D is uncertain. V gave up 4 bases and J gave up 3 bases, with 16 bases separating them. The CDR3 has 16 residues. CDR3 residues: CASSSLSDPYYNEQFF. The CDR3 DNA is TGTGCCAGCAGTTCTCTAAGTGACCCCTACTACAATGAGCAGTTCTTC.

In this sample, this clonotype turned up a few times. The V call is TRBV20-1, the J call TRBJ2-7; the match to TRBD2 covers 8 bases. CDR1 and CDR2 (germline): DFQATT, SNEGSKA (reference sequence). This CDR3 is 15 amino acids long. Trimming took 0 bases from V and 0 from J; bases not matched to a gene: 4. CDR3 sequence: CSARDLSGTSYEQYF. Written as DNA, the CDR3 is TGCAGTGCTAGAGATCTTAGCGGGACCTCCTACGAGCAGTACTTC.

The chain has TRBV12-5 and TRBJ2-5, with TRBD2 as a possible D gene (6 bases). This CDR3 contains 15 residues. With 4 bases removed from V and 3 bases from J, the gap between germline ends came to 15 bases. CDR1 is LGHNT and CDR2 is FRNRAP in the germline V gene. The DNA for the CDR3 is TGTGCTAGTGGTTCCTCACCGGGAGACGAAGAGACCCAGTACTTC. Encoded protein: CASGSSPGDEETQYF. Together with reference TRBV12-5 and TRBJ2-5, the CDR3 gives the full variable domain: DARVTQTPRHKVTEMGQEVTMRCQPILGHNTVFWYRQTMMQGLELLAYFRNRAPLDDSGMPKDRFSAEMPDATLATLKIQPSEPRDSAVYFCASGSSPGDEETQYFGPGTRLLVL.

This clonotype was seen at least ten times. This chain uses TRBV2 with TRBJ1-4, with 11 bases aligning to TRBD1. CDR3 size: 14 residues. The germline CDR1 and CDR2 sequences are SNHLY and FYNNEI. V lost 8 bases, J lost 7 bases, and 6 bases stayed unmatched. CDR3 sequence: CASARDRGFEKLFF. Written as DNA, the CDR3 is TGTGCCAGCGCCCGGGACAGGGGGTTTGAAAAACTGTTTTTT.

This clonotype appeared a single time. The chain uses TRBV4-2 and TRBJ2-2; D perhaps matches TRBD2 (5 bases). The germline V gene encodes CDR1 LGHNA and CDR2 YNFKEQ. The CDR3 covers 14 residues. The V end was cut by 0 bases, the J end by 6 bases, with 8 bases between. The CDR3 DNA sequence: TGTGCCAGCAGCCAAGATCGAGGGCCCGGGGAGCTGTTTTTT. This codes for CASSQDRGPGELFF.

This clonotype was recorded only once. The gene calls are TRBV3-1 and TRBJ2-7, with D unresolved. In germline, CDR1 is LGHDT, CDR2 YNNKEL (reference sequence). V was trimmed by 3 bases and J by 1 base, leaving 13 bases between them. The CDR3 is 15 residues long. CDR3 DNA sequence: TGTGCCAGCAGCCAGTCCCAACCTGGGTCCTACGAGCAGTACTTC. Protein sequence: CASSQSQPGSYEQYF.

V usage is TRBV6-2 or TRBV6-3 and J usage is TRBJ2-4, with D hard to call. V gave up 10 bases and J gave up 7 bases, with 14 bases separating them. This CDR3 spans 12 amino acids. Germline V gene sequence: CDR1 MNHEY, CDR2 SVGEGT. The CDR3 sequence: CATAQRLNIQYF. The CDR3, as DNA: TGTGCCACCGCCCAGCGATTGAACATTCAGTACTTC.

V and J are TRBV7-9 and TRBJ2-7; the match to TRBD1 covers 7 bases. The CDR3 is made up of 17 amino acids. V gave up 5 bases and J gave up 7 bases; unmatched junction bases: 20. From germline, CDR1 is SEHNR and CDR2 FQNEAQ (reference sequence). The CDR3 nucleotides read TGTGCCAGCAGCCCTATCTTGCGCAGGGGGACCCGGAATGAGCAGTACTTC. It codes for CASSPILRRGTRNEQYF.

The gene calls are TRBV20-1 and TRBJ1-2; D is undetermined. CDR1 is DFQATT and CDR2 is SNEGSKA in the germline V gene (reference sequence). V gave up 3 bases and J gave up 4 bases, with 24 bases separating them. The CDR3 consists of 17 residues. CDR3 region: CSARDSDTATSIYGYTF. As DNA, the CDR3 is TGCAGTGCTAGGGACTCCGACACCGCTACTTCTATCTATGGCTACACCTTC.

The rearrangement links TRBV15 to TRBJ1-6, with 7 bases matching TRBD1. The CDR3 is 15 residues long. The V segment lost 3 bases and the J segment 4 bases; nucleotides outside the gene matches: 3. CDR1 is LNHNV, CDR2 YYDKDF, per germline (reference sequence). The CDR3 is CATSSSGQYNSPLHF. The CDR3 nucleotides read TGTGCCACCAGCAGTTCGGGACAGTATAATTCACCCCTCCACTTT.

This clonotype was recorded once. The chain employs TRBV7-2 and TRBJ2-7; 9 bases are shared with TRBD1. V shed 4 bases and J 4 bases; nucleotides not matched to a gene: 8. The CDR3 has 15 amino acids. Germline-derived CDR1 and CDR2 are SGHTA and FQGNSA. Here the CDR3 DNA reads TGTGCCAGCAGCTCGGACAGGGGAAGTAGGTACGAGCAGTACTTC. Protein product: CASSSDRGSRYEQYF.

This clonotype was seen more than once but under ten times. The rearrangement links TRBV6-1 to TRBJ2-5, with D uncertain. This CDR3 is 16 amino acids long. V dropped 6 bases and J dropped 3 bases, with 20 bases sitting between them. The V gene's germline CDR1 is MNHNS and CDR2 SASEGT. This CDR3 is CASRPRSGEREETQYF. The CDR3 DNA sequence: TGTGCCAGCAGGCCCCGTAGTGGCGAAAGGGAAGAGACCCAGTACTTC.

This clonotype turned up a few times. At one end, the junction sequence differs from germline, possibly due to a read error. The V and J genes are TRBV7-7 and TRBJ2-1; 8 bases fit TRBD1. Germline V CDR1 and CDR2: SSHAT, FNYEAQ (reference sequence). The CDR3 length is 13 residues. CDR3 loop: CASSSDRDNEQFF. The CDR3 bases are TGTGCTAGCAGCTCGGACAGGGACAATGAGCAGTTCTTC.

J is TRBJ2-6 and V is TRBV7-9; tentatively, D is TRBD1 (6 bases). Germline V CDR1 and CDR2: SEHNR, FQNEAQ (reference sequence). With 5 bases removed from V and 0 bases from J, the gap between germline ends came to 11 bases. This CDR3 region has 16 residues. Here the CDR3 reads CASSKTGTSGANVLTF. The CDR3 DNA sequence: TGTGCCAGCAGCAAGACAGGTACCTCTGGGGCCAACGTCCTGACTTTC. Combining the CDR3 with reference TRBV7-9 and TRBJ2-6 gives the whole variable domain DTGVSQNPRHKITKRGQNVTFRCDPISEHNRLYWYRQTLGQGPEFLTYFQNEAQLEKSRLLSDRFSAERPKGSFSTLEIQRTEQGDSAMYLCASSKTGTSGANVLTFGAGSRLTVL.

This clonotype was seen only a few times. The chain combines TRBV4-3 with TRBJ2-7; D possibly matches TRBD1 or TRBD2 (6 bases each). This CDR3 spans 15 amino acids. Deletions cut 3 bases from V and 3 bases from J, with 15 bases between. The germline V gene encodes CDR1 LGHNA and CDR2 YSLEER. CDR3 sequence (DNA): TGCGCCAGCAGCCAGACCGGGGGACATTTCTACGAGCAGTACTTC. Its translation: CASSQTGGHFYEQYF.

The V call is TRBV4-1, the J call TRBJ1-1, with 7 nucleotides matching TRBD1. Per germline, CDR1 MGHRA and CDR2 YSYEKL. There are 15 residues in the CDR3. J gave up 5 bases and V 0 bases, and 6 bases lay outside the gene matches. The CDR3 sequence: CASSQEEGAWTEAFF. The DNA of the CDR3 is TGCGCCAGCAGCCAAGAGGAGGGGGCATGGACTGAAGCTTTCTTT.

J is TRBJ2-1 and V is TRBV7-2; D may be TRBD2 (5 bases). Germline-derived CDR1 and CDR2 are SGHTA and FQGNSA. V was shortened by 4 bases and J by 6 bases, with 13 bases between the two germline ends. The CDR3 loop spans 14 amino acids. CDR3 DNA: TGTGCCAGCAGCTCAGAGTCCGGGATCAATGAGCAGTTCTTC. Translating it yields CASSSESGINEQFF.

The chain recombines TRBV20-1 with TRBJ2-5; D call uncertain. The V and J ends lost 2 bases and 1 base respectively, with 11 bases between them. CDR1 is DFQATT and CDR2 is SNEGSKA in the germline V gene (reference sequence). This CDR3 is built from 14 residues. This CDR3 reads CSARQLGPQETQYF. The CDR3 DNA reads TGCAGTGCTAGACAGCTTGGGCCCCAAGAGACCCAGTACTTC.

This chain uses TRBV7-6 with TRBJ2-5; tentatively, D is TRBD2 (5 bases). This CDR3 is 15 amino acids long. Germline V gene data show CDR1 as SGHVS and CDR2 as FNYEAQ. Trimming shortened V by 2 bases and J by 4 bases, and 14 bases separated the two germline ends. Here the CDR3 DNA reads TGTGCCAGCAGCTTATTCCCGAACGAGGGAGAGACCCAGTACTTC. Translating it yields CASSLFPNEGETQYF.

The CDR3, as DNA: TGTGCCAGCAGCACTCGGGGTGAGCAGTTCTTC. Translated: CASSTRGEQFF. The V and J genes are TRBV3-1 and TRBJ2-1; TRBD2 is a possible D gene (5 bases). V lost 5 bases to trimming and J lost 9 bases, with 8 bases between them. Germline V CDR1 and CDR2: LGHDT, YNNKEL (reference sequence). CDR3 length: 11 residues.